The TCR beta chain described here comes from a study of blood T cells in healthy people across ages. It was with a sample-barcoded 5' primer and a J-beta primer mix that a second PCR of roughly 6 to 12 cycles was run. Each cDNA molecule was tagged by a template-switch adaptor with 12 random nucleotides. MiXCR was run by TCRdb on the 5' RACE reads, yielding one entry per CDR3 protein. Of some 730,000 distinct CDR3 sequences in the sample, about a fifth were seen once. This clonotype was picked up a small number of times. What it binds is not known. Study findings and constraints: Fewer expanded clones and more diversity marked long-lived versus aged donors. It was not possible, with unsorted PBMCs, to conclusively compare naive and antigen-experienced cells.

Source material: blood. The receptor comes from a man in his 70s in good health.

CDR3 bases: TGCAGCGTGGGGTCGGTTGAGCAGTTCTTC. Amino acid sequence: CSVGSVEQFF. The genes are TRBV29-1 and TRBJ2-5; D unresolved. Gene TRBJ2-1 matches the end of the DNA better, so the J call may be wrong. Germline CDR1 is SQVTM and CDR2 is ANQGSEA. The CDR3 spans 10 residues.